These 20 T cell receptor beta chains came from one sample sequenced in a study of blood T cell repertoires in COVID-19. Libraries were prepared by immunoSEQ multiplex PCR; TCRdb keeps only in-frame clonotypes and omits some of them. This table has 210,000 or so clones, 84% appearing once. Sequencing used peripheral blood. All receptors derive from a woman aged 50 to 65 with active or convalescent COVID-19.

V usage is TRBV6-5 and J usage is TRBJ1-1, with TRBD1 identical over 11 bases. Trimming took 7 bases from V and 4 from J; bases not matched to a gene: 2. CDR3 size: 13 residues. The V gene's germline CDR1 is MNHEY and CDR2 SVGAGI. CDR3 region: CASTGTGGTEAFF. In nucleotides, the CDR3 is TGTGCCAGCACCGGGACAGGGGGCACTGAAGCTTTCTTT.

The chain uses TRBV10-3 and TRBJ1-6; 9 bases line up with TRBD1. The CDR3 loop spans 15 amino acids. Germline V CDR1 and CDR2: ENHRY, SYGVKD. The ends lost 4 bases at V and 9 bases at J; junction bases unmatched: 7. The CDR3 spells CAISGGTGGGSPLHF. CDR3 nucleotide sequence: TGTGCCATCAGTGGGGGTACAGGGGGCGGTTCACCCCTCCACTTT.

The chain joins TRBV5-1 to TRBJ1-1, with a possible D match to TRBD1 (6 bases). Trimming cost V 3 bases and J 1 base, with 7 bases left between them. This CDR3 is built from 13 residues. Germline-derived CDR1 and CDR2 are SGHRS and YFSETQ. In DNA, the CDR3 is TGCGCCAGCAGCTCCAGGGGGAACACTGAAGCTTTCTTT. It codes for CASSSRGNTEAFF. The whole variable domain, remainder taken from reference TRBV5-1 and TRBJ1-1, is KAGVTQTPRYLIKTRGQQVTLSCSPISGHRSVSWYQQTPGQGLQFLFEYFSETQRNKGNFPGRFSGRQFSNSRSEMNVSTLELGDSALYLCASSSRGNTEAFFGQGTRLTVV.

The chain has TRBV10-3 and TRBJ1-1; D remains ambiguous. Per germline, CDR1 ENHRY and CDR2 SYGVKD. The CDR3 sequence is 13 residues long. Trimming took 0 bases from V and 8 from J, leaving 10 bases between them. The DNA of the CDR3 is TGTGCCATCAGTGAGTCGAGGGCCCAGGAAGCTTTCTTT. This encodes CAISESRAQEAFF.

This clone was observed a few times. The chain recombines TRBV5-4 with TRBJ2-2, with D possibly TRBD1 on 6 matching bases. CDR1 is SGHNT and CDR2 is YYREEE in the germline V gene (reference sequence). The CDR3 runs to 14 residues. V lost 3 bases to trimming and J lost 4 bases, with 10 bases between them. CDR3 DNA: TGTGCCAGCAGCTCCGAGGACAGCACCGGGGAGCTGTTTTTT. Encoded protein: CASSSEDSTGELFF.

The chain has TRBV9 and TRBJ2-3; D remains unclear. CDR1 SGDLS and CDR2 YYNGEE come from the germline V gene. Between the trimmed V and J ends, which lost 0 bases and 5 bases, there was a span of 19 bases. This CDR3 contains 17 residues. The CDR3 reads CASSVDAGRSSGDTQYF. The DNA for the CDR3 is TGTGCCAGCAGCGTAGACGCTGGCCGATCCTCGGGAGATACGCAGTATTTT.

V gene TRBV28 combines with J gene TRBJ2-3, with 14 bases identical to TRBD2. Germline trimming cut 4 bases from V and 2 bases from J; bases unmatched to any gene: 11. This CDR3 comprises 19 residues. In germline, CDR1 is MDHEN, CDR2 SYDVKM. CDR3 nucleotide sequence: TGTGCCAGCAGTTCCCCGGGACTAGCGGGAGACTTCCACACAGATACGCAGTATTTT. Amino acids: CASSSPGLAGDFHTDTQYF.

This clone showed up just once. V usage is TRBV5-1 and J usage is TRBJ1-4; 7 bases fit TRBD1. The CDR3 is 16 amino acids. CDR1 is SGHRS and CDR2 is YFSETQ in the germline V gene. V gave up 5 bases and J gave up 7 bases; unmatched junction bases: 14. The CDR3 DNA reads TGCGCCAGCAGGCCTTTAATGGGACAGCGATCTGAAAAACTGTTTTTT. It is translated as CASRPLMGQRSEKLFF.

V and J are TRBV19 and TRBJ1-2; TRBD1 agrees at 8 bases. J was trimmed by 4 bases and V by 0 bases; bases with no gene match: 7. The CDR3 length is 16 residues. Germline lookup yields CDR1 LNHDA and CDR2 SQIVND (reference sequence). DNA for the CDR3: TGTGCCAGTAGTATAGACGCCAGGGGACAGGTCTATGGCTACACCTTC. Protein product: CASSIDARGQVYGYTF. The entire variable domain, with the rest obtained from reference TRBV19 and TRBJ1-2, is as follows: DGGITQSPKYLFRKEGQNVTLSCEQNLNHDAMYWYRQDPGQGLRLIYYSQIVNDFQKGDIAEGYSVSREKKESFPLTVTSAQKNPTAFYLCASSIDARGQVYGYTFGSGTRLTVV.

With respect to this clone: This sample also contains other DNA sequences that code for the same CDR3. This sequence joins TRBV6-6 and TRBJ1-5; D gene uncertain. The V end lost 0 bases, the J end lost 4 bases, and 7 bases lay between the germline ends. CDR3 length equals 14 residues. Germline V gene sequence: CDR1 MNHNY, CDR2 SVGAGI (reference sequence). CDR3 sequence (DNA): TGTGCCAGCAGTTACTCCAGTTCTAATCAGCCCCAGCATTTT. Translating gives CASSYSSSNQPQHF.

The J gene is TRBJ1-3, the V gene TRBV5-1; TRBD1 matches at 10 bases. V lost 3 bases to trimming and J lost 0 bases; unmatched junction nucleotides: 15. The CDR3 loop spans 20 amino acids. Germline CDR1 is SGHRS and CDR2 is YFSETQ. The CDR3 region is CASSSVPGQGRESSGNTIYF. Here the CDR3 DNA reads TGCGCCAGCAGCTCTGTCCCGGGACAGGGGAGGGAAAGCTCTGGAAACACCATATATTTT.

This clone was seen only a few times. The chain recombines TRBV5-1 with TRBJ2-2; 11 bases align to TRBD2. V shed 2 bases and J 4 bases; nucleotides not matched to a gene: 1. The germline V gene has CDR1 SGHRS and CDR2 YFSETQ. CDR3 size: 15 residues. The CDR3 region is CASSLLAGATGELFF. CDR3 in DNA: TGCGCCAGCAGCTTACTAGCGGGGGCCACCGGGGAGCTGTTTTTT.

The chain joins TRBV19 to TRBJ1-2; 11 nucleotides align to TRBD1. V lost 3 bases and J lost 3; bases outside the gene matches: 3. The CDR3 is 15 amino acids. Germline lookup yields CDR1 LNHDA and CDR2 SQIVND (reference sequence). CDR3: CASSIWDRGDYGYTF. The CDR3 DNA reads TGTGCCAGTAGTATCTGGGACAGGGGGGACTATGGCTACACCTTC. Looking up the rest from reference TRBV19 and TRBJ1-2 gives the full variable domain: DGGITQSPKYLFRKEGQNVTLSCEQNLNHDAMYWYRQDPGQGLRLIYYSQIVNDFQKGDIAEGYSVSREKKESFPLTVTSAQKNPTAFYLCASSIWDRGDYGYTFGSGTRLTVV.

This sequence joins TRBV15 and TRBJ2-7, with TRBD2 as a possible D gene (5 bases). CDR1 and CDR2 from the germline V gene are LNHNV and YYDKDF (reference sequence). The V and J ends lost 1 base and 6 bases respectively, with 7 bases between them. This CDR3 comprises 12 residues. In DNA, the CDR3 is TGTGCCACCAGCAGAGGGGCGGGCGAGCAGTACGTC. Amino acids: CATSRGAGEQYV.

This clone was detected only once. This chain connects TRBV19 to TRBJ1-5; weak D call: TRBD1 (6 bases). The CDR3 length is 13 residues. CDR1 LNHDA and CDR2 SQIVND come from the germline V gene (reference sequence). Trimming left V 7 bases short and J 2 bases short, with 9 bases between. The CDR3: CASTGQRNQPQHF. CDR3 bases: TGTGCCAGTACGGGACAACGCAATCAGCCCCAGCATTTT.

The CDR3 nucleotides are TGTGCCAGCAGTTCGCGACCCGGAGCCCCTAATGAAAAACTGTTTTTT. It is translated as CASSSRPGAPNEKLFF. The chain recombines TRBV27 with TRBJ1-4, with D hard to call. Germline-derived CDR1 and CDR2 are MNHEY and SMNVEV (reference sequence). Trimming removed 4 bases at V and 3 bases at J, with 15 bases between. The CDR3 is 16 amino acids.

V usage is TRBV9 and J usage is TRBJ2-5; possible D gene TRBD2, 6 bases. The CDR3 extends over 14 amino acids. Trimming removed 4 bases from V and 2 bases from J, with 12 bases in between. Germline CDR1 and CDR2: SGDLS and YYNGEE. The CDR3 DNA reads as TGTGCCAGCAGCCCCCGCGGGGATCAAGAGACCCAGTACTTC. This encodes CASSPRGDQETQYF. Looking up the rest from reference TRBV9 and TRBJ2-5 gives the full variable domain: DSGVTQTPKHLITATGQRVTLRCSPRSGDLSVYWYQQSLDQGLQFLIQYYNGEERAKGNILERFSAQQFPDLHSELNLSSLELGDSALYFCASSPRGDQETQYFGPGTRLLVL.

In DNA form, the CDR3 reads TGTGCCAGCAGTTTAAATGCCGGGACAGGGGAAGGTTCACCCCTCCACTTT. Encoded protein: CASSLNAGTGEGSPLHF. The genes are TRBV28 and TRBJ1-6, with TRBD1 identical over 10 bases. The V segment lost 2 bases and the J segment 9 bases; nucleotides outside the gene matches: 10. Germline V gene data show CDR1 as MDHEN and CDR2 as SYDVKM. This CDR3 spans 17 amino acids.

V is TRBV3-1 (or the pseudogene TRBV3-2) and J is TRBJ1-2; D ambiguous. V lost 1 base and J lost 4, with 10 bases in between. In germline, CDR1 is LGHDT, CDR2 YNNKEL (reference sequence). This CDR3 region has 14 residues. The CDR3: CASSQAPGSYGYTF. CDR3 nucleotides: TGTGCCAGCAGCCAAGCGCCGGGTTCCTATGGCTACACCTTC.

V and J are TRBV5-4 and TRBJ2-7; 11 bases fit TRBD2. The CDR3 covers 15 residues. J was trimmed by 6 bases and V by 4 bases; bases with no gene match: 9. Per germline, CDR1 SGHNT and CDR2 YYREEE (reference sequence). The CDR3 DNA reads TGTGCCAGCAGCCTGGCGACTAGCGGGAAGCGCGAGCAGTACTTC. It specifies CASSLATSGKREQYF.